These T cell receptor beta chains were read from a single sample in a study of vaccination and CD4 T cells after COVID-19. No antigen has been assigned to these receptors. TCRdb analysed the PCR reads with MiXCR anew, one entry per CDR3 protein. The sample yields about 20,000 distinct CDR3 sequences, around 55% seen once. Input material: CD4+ T cells from blood, cultured in vitro. The source of these receptors is a human donor who had recovered from COVID-19. Both conserved end residues are part of each CDR3. The D gene is left open where the match is weak. Only part of the rows carry a size: once, few, many, or a class if the clone is expanded.

abundance: few
j_gene: TRBJ2-5
d_gene: -
v_gene: TRBV4-1
CDR3nt: TGCGCCAGCAGCCAAGATACCGGACTCCAAGAGACCCAGTACTTC
CDR3aa: CASSQDTGLQETQYF

abundance: -
j_gene: TRBJ1-2
d_gene: -
v_gene: TRBV29-1
CDR3nt: TGCAGCGTTGGCACGGGAGGGGGCTACACCTTC
CDR3aa: CSVGTGGGYTF

abundance: few
j_gene: TRBJ2-7
d_gene: TRBD2
v_gene: TRBV20-1
CDR3nt: TGCAGTGCGAACAGACTAGCGGGAGGATTAAACGAGCAGTACTTC
CDR3aa: CSANRLAGGLNEQYF

abundance: few
j_gene: TRBJ2-2
d_gene: TRBD2
v_gene: TRBV7-3
CDR3nt: TGTGCCAGCAGCTTAAAGGCGATAGCGGGAGGTCCTGCCGGGGAGCTGTTTTTT
CDR3aa: CASSLKAIAGGPAGELFF

abundance: -
j_gene: TRBJ2-5
d_gene: TRBD1
v_gene: TRBV6-2/TRBV6-3
CDR3nt: TGTGCCAGCAGTTACTACGACGAGAGGGACAGGGGGTTTAGGGAGACCCAGTACTTC
CDR3aa: CASSYYDERDRGFRETQYF

abundance: -
j_gene: TRBJ2-1
d_gene: -
v_gene: TRBV10-1
CDR3nt: TGCGCCAGCAGTGAGTCAGGCTTCAACCCCTACAATGAGCAGTTCTTC
CDR3aa: CASSESGFNPYNEQFF

abundance: -
j_gene: TRBJ2-2
d_gene: -
v_gene: TRBV21-1
CDR3nt: TGTGCCAGCAGCAAAGGTGGTGACAGGGGATCCGGGGAGCTGTTTTTT
CDR3aa: CASSKGGDRGSGELFF

abundance: -
j_gene: TRBJ1-2
d_gene: -
v_gene: TRBV6-5
CDR3nt: TGTGCCAGCAGTTACTTCCCAGCCCAATATGGCTACACCTTC
CDR3aa: CASSYFPAQYGYTF

abundance: -
j_gene: TRBJ2-3
d_gene: -
v_gene: TRBV19
CDR3nt: TGTGCCAGTAGTATGACCGGGGTACCCACAGATACGCAGTATTTT
CDR3aa: CASSMTGVPTDTQYF

abundance: -
j_gene: TRBJ1-2
d_gene: -
v_gene: TRBV19
CDR3nt: TGTGCCAGCCTCCGCCGGACGAATGACTATGGCTACACCTTC
CDR3aa: CASLRRTNDYGYTF

abundance: -
j_gene: TRBJ1-5
d_gene: -
v_gene: TRBV19
CDR3nt: TGTGCCAGTAGTATAAACAGGAGCAATCAGCCCCAGCATTTT
CDR3aa: CASSINRSNQPQHF

abundance: -
j_gene: TRBJ1-1
d_gene: -
v_gene: TRBV19
CDR3nt: TGTGCCAGTACCACGACATTGGCCTTGAACACCGAAGCTTTCTTT
CDR3aa: CASTTTLALNTEAFF

abundance: few
j_gene: TRBJ2-2
d_gene: -
v_gene: TRBV27
CDR3nt: TGTGCCAGCAGTTTCGGCGGGGAGCTGTTTTTT
CDR3aa: CASSFGGELFF

abundance: -
j_gene: TRBJ2-1
d_gene: TRBD2
v_gene: TRBV11-3
CDR3nt: TGTGCCAGCAGCTTGGAAGCGGGAGGATGGGATGAGCAGTTCTTC
CDR3aa: CASSLEAGGWDEQFF

abundance: -
j_gene: TRBJ1-1
d_gene: -
v_gene: TRBV27
CDR3nt: TGTGCCAGCAGTTTAAACAGAGTGTCCACTGAAGCTTTCTTT
CDR3aa: CASSLNRVSTEAFF

abundance: few
j_gene: TRBJ2-3
d_gene: -
v_gene: TRBV28
CDR3nt: TGTGCCAGCAGTTTACTGGGCACAGATACGCAGTATTTT
CDR3aa: CASSLLGTDTQYF

abundance: -
j_gene: TRBJ2-1
d_gene: -
v_gene: TRBV2
CDR3nt: TGTGCCAGCAGTCGACAGTACAATGAGCAGTTCTTC
CDR3aa: CASSRQYNEQFF

abundance: -
j_gene: TRBJ1-1
d_gene: TRBD1
v_gene: TRBV30
CDR3nt: TGTGCCTGGGACAGGGGGAACACTGAAGCTTTCTTT
CDR3aa: CAWDRGNTEAFF

abundance: few
j_gene: TRBJ2-5
d_gene: -
v_gene: TRBV6-2/TRBV6-3
CDR3nt: TGTGCCAGCAGTTACGGCGGACGGGAAAGAGAGACCCAGTACTTC
CDR3aa: CASSYGGRERETQYF

abundance: -
j_gene: TRBJ2-3
d_gene: -
v_gene: TRBV6-1
CDR3nt: TGTGCCAGCCTTAGGGGCGCACCTAGCACAGATACGCAGTATTTT
CDR3aa: CASLRGAPSTDTQYF

abundance: -
j_gene: TRBJ1-1
d_gene: -
v_gene: TRBV10-3
CDR3nt: TGTGCCATCAGTGAGGGGGGTGATGCCTCCACTGAAGCTTTCTTT
CDR3aa: CAISEGGDASTEAFF

abundance: few
j_gene: TRBJ1-3
d_gene: TRBD1
v_gene: TRBV28
CDR3nt: TGTGCCAGCAGGGGACAGGGGGCTGGAAACACCATATATTTT
CDR3aa: CASRGQGAGNTIYF

abundance: -
j_gene: TRBJ1-4
d_gene: -
v_gene: TRBV12-3/TRBV12-4
CDR3nt: TGTGCCAGCAGCTGGGCCAATGAAAAACTGTTTTTT
CDR3aa: CASSWANEKLFF

abundance: few
j_gene: TRBJ1-3
d_gene: -
v_gene: TRBV6-1
CDR3nt: TGTGCCAGCAGTCACCGGGACCGGGGACTGTCTGGAAACACCATATATTTT
CDR3aa: CASSHRDRGLSGNTIYF

abundance: few
j_gene: TRBJ1-3
d_gene: -
v_gene: TRBV15
CDR3nt: TGTGCCACCAGCAGAGATCCAACGGTCTCTGGAAACACCATATATTTT
CDR3aa: CATSRDPTVSGNTIYF

abundance: -
j_gene: TRBJ1-1
d_gene: TRBD1
v_gene: TRBV5-1
CDR3nt: TGCGCCAGCAGCTTGACAGGGGAGATCAAACCTTTCTTT
CDR3aa: CASSLTGEIKPFF

abundance: few
j_gene: TRBJ1-2
d_gene: -
v_gene: TRBV7-9
CDR3nt: TGTGCCAGCAGCCCCTATCTGGACAGTGCGGGGAAGGGCTATGGCTACACCTTC
CDR3aa: CASSPYLDSAGKGYGYTF

abundance: few
j_gene: TRBJ2-7
d_gene: TRBD2
v_gene: TRBV20-1
CDR3nt: TGCAGTGCTAGGGCCGGGACTAGCGGATTCTACGAGCAGTACTTC
CDR3aa: CSARAGTSGFYEQYF

abundance: few
j_gene: TRBJ1-3
d_gene: -
v_gene: TRBV7-6
CDR3nt: TGTGCCAGCAGCCCCAACCCGATCAACACCATATATTTT
CDR3aa: CASSPNPINTIYF

abundance: once
j_gene: TRBJ2-7
d_gene: -
v_gene: TRBV20-1
CDR3nt: TGCAGTGCTGGCCCCTACGAGCAGTACTTC
CDR3aa: CSAGPYEQYF

abundance: -
j_gene: TRBJ2-2
d_gene: TRBD1
v_gene: TRBV6-2/TRBV6-3
CDR3nt: TGTGCCAGCAGTATCAGGACAGGATCCACCGGGGAGCTGTTTTTT
CDR3aa: CASSIRTGSTGELFF

abundance: few
j_gene: TRBJ1-3
d_gene: TRBD1
v_gene: TRBV6-1
CDR3nt: TGTGCCAGCAGCCGGGACAGGGCCTCTGGAAACACCATATATTTT
CDR3aa: CASSRDRASGNTIYF

abundance: -
j_gene: TRBJ2-1
d_gene: -
v_gene: TRBV10-1
CDR3nt: TGCGCCAGCAGTGACAGGGGCTCCTACAATGAGCAGTTCTTC
CDR3aa: CASSDRGSYNEQFF

abundance: -
j_gene: TRBJ2-2
d_gene: -
v_gene: TRBV6-1
CDR3nt: TGTGCCAGTGCCCCCGGTGGCCTGCGCCCCGGGGAGCTGTTTTTT
CDR3aa: CASAPGGLRPGELFF

abundance: few
j_gene: TRBJ1-2
d_gene: -
v_gene: TRBV10-3
CDR3nt: TGTGCCATCAGTGGGGGTGACTATGGCTACACCTTC
CDR3aa: CAISGGDYGYTF

abundance: -
j_gene: TRBJ1-2
d_gene: TRBD1
v_gene: TRBV6-1
CDR3nt: TGTGCCAGCAGGACGTCCGAGACAGGGGCTTTCTATGGCTACACCTTC
CDR3aa: CASRTSETGAFYGYTF

abundance: -
j_gene: TRBJ2-3
d_gene: -
v_gene: TRBV4-1
CDR3nt: TGCGCCAGCAGCCAACCAGGGGTAGCAGATACGCAGTATTTT
CDR3aa: CASSQPGVADTQYF

abundance: few
j_gene: TRBJ1-2
d_gene: -
v_gene: TRBV19
CDR3nt: TGTGCCAGTATGGGGCCGCACAATTTCAACTATGGCTACACCTTC
CDR3aa: CASMGPHNFNYGYTF

abundance: few
j_gene: TRBJ2-7
d_gene: -
v_gene: TRBV7-2
CDR3nt: TGTGCCAGCAGCTATGAAGTGAGGACAAGCTACGAGCAGTACTTC
CDR3aa: CASSYEVRTSYEQYF

abundance: -
j_gene: TRBJ1-1
d_gene: -
v_gene: TRBV12-3/TRBV12-4
CDR3nt: TGTGCCAGCAGTTTAGATGGGGACACTGAAGCTTTCTTT
CDR3aa: CASSLDGDTEAFF

abundance: few
j_gene: TRBJ1-5
d_gene: TRBD1
v_gene: TRBV6-4
CDR3nt: TGTGCCAGCAAGCCGGACAGGGGGCTCGATCAGCCCCAGCATTTT
CDR3aa: CASKPDRGLDQPQHF

abundance: -
j_gene: TRBJ2-5
d_gene: -
v_gene: TRBV10-3
CDR3nt: TGTGCCATCAGTGAGCTCCCCAGGAGAGAGACCCAGTACTTC
CDR3aa: CAISELPRRETQYF

abundance: -
j_gene: TRBJ2-5
d_gene: -
v_gene: TRBV7-2
CDR3nt: TGTGCCAGCAGCTTGGGGACTCTTCGGTGGGAGACCCAGTACTTC
CDR3aa: CASSLGTLRWETQYF

abundance: -
j_gene: TRBJ1-1
d_gene: TRBD1
v_gene: TRBV20-1
CDR3nt: TGCAGTGCTAGACGAGGACAGGGCACTGAAGCTTTCTTT
CDR3aa: CSARRGQGTEAFF

abundance: -
j_gene: TRBJ2-1
d_gene: -
v_gene: TRBV20-1
CDR3nt: TGCAGTGCTAGAGAGGGTAGGAGCTCCTACAATGAGCAGTTCTTC
CDR3aa: CSAREGRSSYNEQFF

abundance: -
j_gene: TRBJ1-2
d_gene: -
v_gene: TRBV28
CDR3nt: TGTGCCAGCAGCACTCCGGGTAGGCACGGCTACACCTTC
CDR3aa: CASSTPGRHGYTF

abundance: -
j_gene: TRBJ2-7
d_gene: TRBD2
v_gene: TRBV20-1
CDR3nt: TGCAGTGCGGGGAATACAGCGGGAGGAAACATCGAGCAGTACTTC
CDR3aa: CSAGNTAGGNIEQYF

abundance: -
j_gene: TRBJ1-1
d_gene: -
v_gene: TRBV20-1
CDR3nt: TGCAGTGCTAGAGATCCGGGAAACACTGAAGCTTTCTTT
CDR3aa: CSARDPGNTEAFF

abundance: -
j_gene: TRBJ1-2
d_gene: TRBD1
v_gene: TRBV29-1
CDR3nt: TGCAGCGTTCCTGGACAGGGGGGGTTCTATGGCTACACCTTC
CDR3aa: CSVPGQGGFYGYTF